Each of the 5 T cell receptor beta chains below was sequenced from the same sample in a study of cytomegalovirus exposure and HLA in healthy donors. PCR primers comprised 60 Vbeta and 13 Jbeta primers. The method was immunoSEQ multiplex PCR; TCRdb's version includes in-frame clones alone and lacks a portion of them. This repertoire includes about 38,000 clones. Sequencing was performed on PBMCs. These TCRs come from a man in his forties in good health and CMV-seropositive.

This chain joins TRBV5-8 and TRBJ1-1; no firm D call. Germline loops: CDR1 SGHTS, CDR2 YDEGEE. The germline V and J ends were trimmed by 3 bases and 0 bases, with 9 bases remaining between them. The CDR3 spans 14 residues. The CDR3 region is CASSWRVMNTEAFF. The CDR3 DNA reads TGTGCCAGCAGCTGGAGGGTTATGAACACTGAAGCTTTCTTT.

This rearrangement joins TRBV6-5 to TRBJ1-5; no clear D gene. The V and J ends lost 1 base and 5 bases respectively, with 9 bases between them. Germline lookup yields CDR1 MNHEY and CDR2 SVGAGI. The CDR3 runs 14 residues. The CDR3 region is CASSYFGEDQPQHF. The DNA for the CDR3 is TGTGCCAGCAGTTACTTCGGGGAGGATCAGCCCCAGCATTTT.

This chain joins TRBV5-1 and TRBJ2-7; 10 bases line up with TRBD2. V was clipped by 0 bases and J by 4 bases; unmatched bases: 4. From germline, CDR1 is SGHRS and CDR2 YFSETQ. CDR3 length: 15 residues. The CDR3, as DNA: TGCGCCAGCAGCTTGGAACTAGCGGGGCTTTACGAGCAGTACTTC. Protein sequence: CASSLELAGLYEQYF. Full variable domain (remainder filled in from reference TRBV5-1 and TRBJ2-7): KAGVTQTPRYLIKTRGQQVTLSCSPISGHRSVSWYQQTPGQGLQFLFEYFSETQRNKGNFPGRFSGRQFSNSRSEMNVSTLELGDSALYLCASSLELAGLYEQYFGPGTRLTVT.

This chain joins TRBV27 and TRBJ2-1; 8 positions match TRBD2. V dropped 2 bases and J dropped 7; count of bases not matched to a gene: 4. Germline CDR1 and CDR2: MNHEY and SMNVEV (reference sequence). This CDR3 spans 14 amino acids. CDR3 sequence reads: CASSLGLATNEQFF. The DNA of the CDR3 is TGTGCCAGCAGTTTAGGACTAGCAACAAATGAGCAGTTCTTC.

The gene calls are TRBV6-5 and TRBJ2-5; no definite D call. From germline, CDR1 is MNHEY and CDR2 SVGAGI. The V gene lost 6 bases and the J gene lost 2 bases, with 10 bases spanning the gap. This CDR3 comprises 13 residues. CDR3 in amino acids: CASRGGAQETQYF. In nucleotides, the CDR3 is TGTGCCAGCAGGGGTGGAGCACAAGAGACCCAGTACTTC.